This T cell receptor beta chain emerged from a study of blood T cell repertoires in COVID-19 (dated by TCRdb to the early 2020s). At the level of the whole study: Collaborator samples came from the United States, Italy and Spain and covered acute and convalescent phases of COVID-19. The prospective study material was composed of cDNA or gDNA derived from T cells, B-cell-depleted T cells, or PBMCs. Deeply sampled blood TCRbeta repertoires from subjects exposed to, actively infected with, or recovered from COVID-19 were included in the dataset. The repertoires were released in a freely available public database intended as a resource for research on the immune response to SARS-CoV-2. The samples were drawn from two sources: the first 160 participants of the ongoing ImmuneRACE study, and about 1,300 subjects contributed by 6 global collaborators. A de-identified subject ID, COVID-19 status, age in years and sex were almost always included in the sample metadata. Where HLA class I and class II types were available, the types were taken from metadata supplied by the sample provider, not from assay-based typing.

The immunoSEQ Assay, a bias-controlled multiplex PCR, was used to amplify TCRbeta CDR3 regions from genomic DNA. The source study handled its data this way. Nucleated cell counts per sample were estimated from amplification of reference gene primers within the assay. Sequence reads were collapsed and filtered to measure the absolute abundance of every unique TCRbeta CDR3 rearrangement. Productive Simpson clonality was computed per sample as the square root of Simpson's diversity index over productive rearrangements. TCRdb mirrors the immuneACCESS table, restricted to in-frame sequences. Some clones are absent from its copies; in checked studies, under half trace to an unresolved V gene, and the reason for the others is unknown. V, J and clone size were drawn from that table, and D and trimming were deduced from the DNA. In all, the sample holds 60,000 to 85,000 clones, and 80% to 90% of those were seen once. The ten largest clones represent 15% to 20% of the sample.

As to this clone: What antigen it recognizes has not been identified. No base quality values were provided; no much bigger clone lies one nucleotide off.

There are 15 amino acids in the CDR3, from cysteine to phenylalanine inclusive. The read is trimmed to its CDR3 DNA, 45 bases read in frame from base 1. V gives up 6 bases and J gives up 1 base, and the segment between their germline ends measures 15 bases. Looking up the germline V gene (reference sequence) yields CDR1 LGHDT and CDR2 YNNKEL. Here is what the overall study found, with its caveats: The quantity of clinical and demographic metadata differed by source and by participant and was supplied without curation.

Collaborating institutions collected whole blood in K2EDTA tubes following their own protocols. For TCRbeta analysis, collaborators shipped samples in one of three forms: frozen whole blood, isolated PBMCs, or DNA extracted from either of those sample types. Sequencing was carried out using peripheral blood. The source of this sequence is a woman aged 55-69 years with acute or convalescent COVID-19. The V and J genes are TRBV3-1 (or the pseudogene TRBV3-2) and TRBJ1-1; the D gene is unclear. The bases are TGTGCCAGCAGGCCCCCCATACCTAGGAACACTGAAGCTTTCTTT. Its protein is CASRPPIPRNTEAFF.